The 16 T cell receptor beta chains presented below share a single source sample, sequenced in a study of PD-1 blockade in classical Hodgkin lymphoma. Data came from immunoSEQ multiplex PCR; TCRdb stores just in-frame clones and leaves some out. The sample lists about 40,000 clones; around two thirds were seen once. There was relapse after autologous stem cell transplantation in every patient, and there was variation in brentuximab vedotin exposure. The sequencing here drew on peripheral blood mononuclear cells (PBMCs), taken at baseline. These receptors all stem from a human donor with classical Hodgkin lymphoma.

The chain joins TRBV10-3 to TRBJ1-2, with D uncertain. The CDR3 has 12 residues. The germline V gene has CDR1 ENHRY and CDR2 SYGVKD. The ends were cut back, 8 bases at V and 4 bases at J, with 11 bases in the middle. The CDR3 region has the DNA TGTGCCATCGCCCGGGTAGGCTATGGCTACACCTTC. This sequence encodes CAIARVGYGYTF.

The V gene is TRBV5-1, the J gene TRBJ2-7; 10 positions match TRBD1. The J segment lost 5 bases and the V segment lost 3 bases, leaving 8 bases of the junction unmatched. Germline V gene lookup returns CDR1 SGHRS and CDR2 YFSETQ. CDR3 length: 15 residues. CDR3 sequence: CASSSIDRGRDEQYF. The CDR3 DNA reads TGCGCCAGCAGCTCAATAGACAGGGGGCGCGACGAGCAGTACTTC.

The V gene is TRBV9, the J gene TRBJ2-6; weak D call: TRBD1 (5 bases). Trimming removed 3 bases from V and 2 bases from J, with 9 bases in between. CDR1 SGDLS and CDR2 YYNGEE come from the germline V gene. The CDR3 runs 15 residues. Here the CDR3 reads CASSDDSAGANVLTF. As DNA, the CDR3 is TGTGCCAGCAGCGATGACAGTGCTGGGGCCAACGTCCTGACTTTC.

The rearrangement links TRBV7-9 to TRBJ1-1; D uncertain. The ends were cut back, 7 bases at V and 1 base at J, with 7 bases in the middle. The germline gives CDR1 SEHNR, CDR2 FQNEAQ (reference sequence). The CDR3 sequence is 12 residues long. CDR3: CASKATNTEAFF. CDR3 nucleotide sequence: TGTGCCAGCAAGGCGACGAACACTGAAGCTTTCTTT.

The V and J genes are TRBV25-1 and TRBJ2-7, with TRBD2 as a possible D gene (6 bases). The V gene's germline CDR1 is MGHDK and CDR2 SYGVNS. CDR3 size: 15 residues. Trimming took off 6 bases at V and 4 bases at J, with 19 bases between the two ends. In DNA form, the CDR3 reads TGTGCCAGCAGCGAGGGCGGCGGGATACCGTACGAGCAGTACTTC. Its translation: CASSEGGGIPYEQYF.

The chain combines TRBV7-2 with TRBJ2-7; possibly TRBD2 for D (6 bases). Trimming left V 0 bases short and J 6 bases short, with 6 bases between. The CDR3 extends over 12 amino acids. Germline assignment: CDR1 SGHTA and CDR2 FQGNSA. For the CDR3, the DNA is TGTGCCAGCAGCTTAGCGACTAGCGAGCAGTACTTC. The encoded protein is CASSLATSEQYF.

J is TRBJ2-7 and V is TRBV28; 12 bases are a match to TRBD1. The ends lost 2 bases at V and 5 bases at J; junction bases unmatched: 16. The germline V gene encodes CDR1 MDHEN and CDR2 SYDVKM. The CDR3 sequence is 19 residues long. CDR3 DNA: TGTGCCAGCAGTTTAATCGGATGGGGACAGGGGGCGTCAAACGACGAGCAGTACTTC. Translating it yields CASSLIGWGQGASNDEQYF.

This clone has only a few counts. The genes are TRBV7-9 and TRBJ2-1; the D is unclear. The CDR3 has 10 amino acids. Germline CDR1 is SEHNR and CDR2 is FQNEAQ (reference sequence). The CDR3 DNA sequence: TGTGCAATGCTGCCTAATGAGCAGTTCTTC. It codes for CAMLPNEQFF.

The chain joins TRBV6-1 to TRBJ2-1; D may be TRBD1 (5 bases). With 6 bases removed from V and 5 bases from J, the gap between germline ends came to 11 bases. The CDR3 extends over 13 amino acids. Germline CDR1 reads MNHNS; CDR2 reads SASEGT. The CDR3 loop is CASSYDRDNEQFF. CDR3 DNA: TGTGCCAGCAGCTACGACAGAGACAATGAGCAGTTCTTC.

This clone was seen a single time. V and J are TRBV25-1 and TRBJ1-4; tentatively, D is TRBD1 (5 bases). This CDR3 has 16 residues. Trimming left V 2 bases short and J 8 bases short, with 18 bases between. Germline V lookup: CDR1 MGHDK, CDR2 SYGVNS. CDR3 in DNA: TGTGCCAGCAGTGAAGGTGGGGCGGTTCTACTAGAAAAACTGTTTTTT. Its translation: CASSEGGAVLLEKLFF.

This chain joins TRBV9 and TRBJ2-2; D assignment may be TRBD1 or TRBD2 (5 bases each). Germline CDR1 and CDR2: SGDLS and YYNGEE. Trimming pared 1 base from V and 0 bases from J, leaving 10 bases between. This CDR3 has 16 residues. The CDR3, as DNA: TGTGCCAGCAGCGTACCCCAGGGAGCGAACACCGGGGAGCTGTTTTTT. Its translation: CASSVPQGANTGELFF.

Written as DNA, the CDR3 is TGTGCCAGCAGCCTAACCCCTCAGGTGAAGGTTGGCTACACCTTC. Translated: CASSLTPQVKVGYTF. The chain couples TRBV11-2 to TRBJ1-2; D not certain. CDR3 length: 15 amino acids. V lost 5 bases and J lost 7, with 20 bases in between. Per the germline V gene, CDR1 is SGHAT and CDR2 is FQNNGV.

Only one count was recorded for this clone. The chain joins TRBV9 to TRBJ1-6; 11 positions match TRBD1. Germline CDR1 SGDLS, CDR2 YYNGEE. The CDR3 covers 16 residues. J lost 7 bases, V lost 3 bases, and 6 bases had no gene match. As DNA, the CDR3 is TGTGCCAGCAGCGGAGGACAGGGGGCTCGGAATTCACCCCTCCACTTT. Amino acid sequence: CASSGGQGARNSPLHF.

This clone was recorded a few times. V is TRBV6-4 and J is TRBJ2-1, with TRBD2 matching over 8 bases. Germline trimming cut 0 bases from V and 3 bases from J; bases unmatched to any gene: 7. Germline lookup yields CDR1 MRHNA and CDR2 SNTAGT. This CDR3 comprises 17 residues. The CDR3 loop is CASSDSFREGDYNEQFF. CDR3 bases: TGTGCCAGCAGTGACTCGTTCCGGGAGGGCGACTACAATGAGCAGTTCTTC.

This clone has a single count. The CDR3 region has the DNA TGCAGCGGACTCCCAATGGACGGCTACACCTTC. Amino acids: CSGLPMDGYTF. This chain connects TRBV29-1 to TRBJ1-2; D ambiguous. CDR3 size: 11 residues. From germline, CDR1 is SQVTM and CDR2 ANQGSEA. The ends were cut back, 7 bases at V and 8 bases at J, with 14 bases in the middle.

This chain joins TRBV7-3 and TRBJ1-1, with TRBD1 identical over 8 bases. V shed 4 bases and J 6 bases; nucleotides not matched to a gene: 4. The CDR3 runs to 13 residues. Per the germline V gene, CDR1 is SGHTA and CDR2 is FQGTGA. The CDR3, as DNA: TGTGCCAGCAGCTGGACAGGGACGTCTGAAGCTTTCTTT. This codes for CASSWTGTSEAFF.